The next 6 T cell receptor beta chains were all read from a single sample in a study of siplizumab effects on memory and regulatory T cells. Assay used: immunoSEQ multiplex PCR; TCRdb lists only in-frame clones, some missing. This repertoire shows 50,000 to 55,000 clones, about 97% found once; its top ten account for around 0.64%. Specimen: naive CD4+ T cells sorted from blood. The receptors stem from a human donor in good health.

The V gene is TRBV18, the J gene TRBJ2-6; D is undetermined. Between the trimmed V and J ends, which lost 6 bases and 0 bases, there was a span of 12 bases. Germline CDR1 is KGHSH and CDR2 is LQKENI. CDR3 length: 16 residues. The CDR3 nucleotides read TGTGCCAGCTCTAAGGCCCTGATCTCTGGGGCCAACGTCCTGACTTTC. Translated, it gives CASSKALISGANVLTF.

CDR3 in DNA: TGTGCCAGCAGCCCCGTGGCCGGACAGGGGGCCGTAGCTTTCTTT. Residues: CASSPVAGQGAVAFF. The J gene is TRBJ1-1, the V gene TRBV7-2; 11 bases map to TRBD1. The germline V gene encodes CDR1 SGHTA and CDR2 FQGNSA. CDR3 length: 15 residues. J gave up 10 bases and V 5 bases, and 12 bases lay outside the gene matches.

The V call is TRBV7-2, the J call TRBJ1-4; tentative D call: TRBD1 (5 bases). V lost 5 bases and J 7 bases, leaving 11 bases between the germline ends. From germline, CDR1 is SGHTA and CDR2 FQGNSA. CDR3 length: 13 residues. CDR3 loop: CASSPGGVEKLFF. The CDR3 DNA reads as TGTGCCAGCAGCCCTGGAGGGGTTGAAAAACTGTTTTTT. Full variable domain (outside the CDR3, taken from reference TRBV7-2 and TRBJ1-4): GAGVSQSPSNKVTEKGKDVELRCDPISGHTALYWYRQSLGQGLEFLIYFQGNSAPDKSGLPSDRFSAERTGGSVSTLTIQRTQQEDSAVYLCASSPGGVEKLFFGSGTQLSVL.

The chain uses TRBV11-2 and TRBJ2-5; no firm D call. The V end lost 1 base, the J end lost 1 base, and 10 bases lay between the germline ends. The CDR3 is 15 amino acids. Looked up from germline, CDR1 is SGHAT and CDR2 is FQNNGV. CDR3 protein: CASSLARGSQETQYF. CDR3 in DNA: TGTGCCAGCAGCTTAGCCCGCGGCAGCCAAGAGACCCAGTACTTC.

The V and J genes are TRBV10-3 and TRBJ1-4, with 11 positions matching TRBD1. V lost 6 bases to trimming and J lost 8 bases; unmatched junction nucleotides: 5. Per the germline V gene, CDR1 is ENHRY and CDR2 is SYGVKD. The CDR3 sequence is 14 residues long. The CDR3 loop is CAISGQGAREKLFF. The CDR3 nucleotides are TGTGCCATCAGCGGACAGGGGGCGCGGGAAAAACTGTTTTTT.

The rearrangement uses TRBV21-1 and TRBJ2-7; no check of the table's D call, TRBD2, against the DNA was made. TRBV21-1 is a recognized pseudogene. The CDR3 sequence is 16 residues long. CDR3 DNA: TGTGCCAGCAGCCATAGAGACCGGGATCCCGCCCACGAGCAGTACTTC. Amino acids: CASSHRDRDPAHEQYF.